This passage covers 18 T cell receptor beta chains from one sample sequenced in a study of blood T cell repertoires in COVID-19. Using immunoSEQ multiplex PCR, the repertoire was profiled, and TCRdb retains in-frame clones only, with some absent. The data show approximately 130,000 clones, approximately 77% seen once. The sequenced material came from peripheral blood. The origin of the receptors is a man older than 75 with acute or convalescent COVID-19.

CDR3 nucleotide sequence: TGTGCCAGCAGTGGTTTTCGCCTAAATGAGCAGTTCTTC. Translation gives CASSGFRLNEQFF. This sequence joins TRBV27 and TRBJ2-1; D is uncertain. Trimming pared 5 bases from V and 7 bases from J, leaving 12 bases between. This CDR3 spans 13 amino acids. CDR1 and CDR2 (germline): MNHEY, SMNVEV (reference sequence).

V gene TRBV6-2 or TRBV6-3 combines with J gene TRBJ2-1; D possibly corresponds to TRBD2 (7 bases). The CDR3 is made up of 15 amino acids. CDR1 is MNHEY and CDR2 is SVGEGT in the germline V gene. With 2 bases removed from V and 7 bases from J, the gap between germline ends came to 15 bases. CDR3 coding DNA: TGTGCCAGCAGTTACGGGGGAGGGGGGCAAAATGAGCAGTTCTTC. This encodes CASSYGGGGQNEQFF.

The V call is TRBV7-2, the J call TRBJ1-1, with D possibly matching TRBD1 (6 bases). The germline V gene has CDR1 SGHTA and CDR2 FQGNSA. V was trimmed by 1 base and J by 5 bases, leaving 11 bases between them. The CDR3 consists of 14 residues. CDR3 nucleotides: TGTGCCAGCAGCTTAGACAGGGTGGGTACTGAAGCTTTCTTT. This gives the protein CASSLDRVGTEAFF.

This clone was detected only a few times. The V call is TRBV18, the J call TRBJ2-7; weak D call: TRBD2 (5 bases). V was trimmed by 6 bases and J by 5 bases, leaving 17 bases between them. Germline assignment: CDR1 KGHSH and CDR2 LQKENI. The CDR3 spans 14 residues. The CDR3 region is CASSGGAERDEQYF. In DNA, the CDR3 is TGTGCCAGCTCGGGCGGAGCAGAGAGGGACGAGCAGTACTTC.

This chain links TRBV7-9 with TRBJ2-7; 9 bases map to TRBD1. Losses at the gene ends were 3 bases for V and 5 bases for J; bases not matched to a gene: 5. The CDR3 loop spans 14 amino acids. CDR1 is SEHNR and CDR2 is FQNEAQ in the germline V gene (reference sequence). The CDR3 spells CASSFGTGLNEQYF. The CDR3 DNA follows: TGTGCCAGCAGCTTTGGGACAGGGCTCAACGAGCAGTACTTC.

A word on this clone: This sample includes further DNA sequences coding for the same CDR3. This chain uses TRBV18 with TRBJ1-2, with 11 bases lining up with TRBD1. The germline gives CDR1 KGHSH, CDR2 LQKENI. Losses at the gene ends were 6 bases for V and 6 bases for J; bases not matched to a gene: 3. The CDR3 has 13 residues. This CDR3 is CASSPGQGDGYTF. The CDR3 DNA reads TGTGCCAGCTCCCCGGGACAGGGGGATGGCTACACCTTC.

J is TRBJ1-4 and V is TRBV11-1; D not resolved. Germline CDR1 SGHAT, CDR2 FQDESV (reference sequence). The CDR3 sequence is 11 residues long. The ends were cut back, 6 bases at V and 8 bases at J, with 7 bases in the middle. The CDR3 is CASRAEEKLFF. The CDR3 coding sequence is TGTGCCAGCAGGGCTGAAGAAAAACTGTTTTTT.

The V and J genes are TRBV18 and TRBJ1-6; D is unresolved. The V end was cut by 3 bases, the J end by 5 bases, with 11 bases between. CDR1 and CDR2 from the germline V gene are KGHSH and LQKENI. The CDR3 length is 15 residues. As DNA, the CDR3 is TGTGCCAGCTCACCGCTGACACCGAATAATTCACCCCTCCACTTT. It specifies CASSPLTPNNSPLHF. Combining the CDR3 with reference TRBV18 and TRBJ1-6 gives the whole variable domain NAGVMQNPRHLVRRRGQEARLRCSPMKGHSHVYWYRQLPEEGLKFMVYLQKENIIDESGMPKERFSAEFPKEGPSILRIQQVVRGDSAAYFCASSPLTPNNSPLHFGNGTRLTVT.

This clone has just a few counts. The gene calls are TRBV5-1 and TRBJ1-4; 8 nucleotides align to TRBD1. The length of the CDR3 is 15 residues. V lost 4 bases to trimming and J lost 3 bases; unmatched junction nucleotides: 5. The germline V gene has CDR1 SGHRS and CDR2 YFSETQ. The CDR3 bases are TGCGCCAGCAGCGGGCGGACAGGGCCTAATGAAAAACTGTTTTTT. This sequence encodes CASSGRTGPNEKLFF. Full variable domain (remainder filled in from reference TRBV5-1 and TRBJ1-4): KAGVTQTPRYLIKTRGQQVTLSCSPISGHRSVSWYQQTPGQGLQFLFEYFSETQRNKGNFPGRFSGRQFSNSRSEMNVSTLELGDSALYLCASSGRTGPNEKLFFGSGTQLSVL.

The rearrangement uses TRBV5-5 and TRBJ1-6; 7 nucleotides align to TRBD1. Trimming cost V 2 bases and J 7 bases; bases outside gene matches: 9. The CDR3 totals 16 residues. Germline V lookup: CDR1 SGHKS, CDR2 YYEKEE (reference sequence). This chain's CDR3 is CASSLGSRQGNSPLHF. CDR3 nucleotide sequence: TGTGCCAGCAGCTTAGGGTCGAGACAGGGAAATTCACCCCTCCACTTT.

The J gene is TRBJ2-5, the V gene TRBV4-1; 9 nucleotides align to TRBD2. Trimming at V came to 1 base and at J to 5 bases, leaving 2 bases not matched to a gene. Germline assignment: CDR1 MGHRA and CDR2 YSYEKL. This CDR3 region has 14 residues. In nucleotides, the CDR3 is TGCGCCAGCAGCCAAGGCGGGAGGGGGGAGACCCAGTACTTC. Translating gives CASSQGGRGETQYF.

This chain uses TRBV10-3 with TRBJ2-2; tentatively, D is TRBD1 (6 bases). Between the trimmed V and J ends, which lost 6 bases and 1 base, there was a span of 12 bases. Germline lookup yields CDR1 ENHRY and CDR2 SYGVKD. The CDR3 is made up of 15 amino acids. CDR3 sequence: CAISILTGNTGELFF. As DNA, the CDR3 is TGTGCCATCAGCATCTTGACAGGGAACACCGGGGAGCTGTTTTTT.

The chain joins TRBV3-1 (or the pseudogene TRBV3-2) to TRBJ1-2; 8 bases line up with TRBD1. The germline CDR1 and CDR2 sequences are LGHDT and YNNKEL (reference sequence). V gave up 1 base and J gave up 7 bases; unmatched junction bases: 5. The CDR3 runs to 14 residues. The CDR3 DNA reads as TGTGCCAGCAGCCAAGGACAGGGGTCCGCTGGCTACACCTTC. It codes for CASSQGQGSAGYTF.

V and J are TRBV19 and TRBJ2-3; D is perhaps TRBD2 (5 bases). Germline lookup yields CDR1 LNHDA and CDR2 SQIVND (reference sequence). Trimming shortened V by 3 bases and J by 0 bases, and 10 bases separated the two germline ends. The CDR3 has 15 residues. The CDR3 DNA reads TGTGCCAGTAGTATGAGCGGAACTAGCACAGATACGCAGTATTTT. Protein: CASSMSGTSTDTQYF.

The chain links TRBV18 to TRBJ2-2; D is unclear. The CDR3 totals 14 residues. V lost 0 bases and J 5 bases, leaving 7 bases between the germline ends. From germline, CDR1 is KGHSH and CDR2 LQKENI. CDR3 bases: TGTGCCAGCTCACCACCTAGTATGACCGGGGAGCTGTTTTTT. Its translation: CASSPPSMTGELFF.

CDR3 bases: TGTGCCAGCAGCCAGGGAGGGAGTCAGCCCCAGCATTTT. Translating gives CASSQGGSQPQHF. The chain links TRBV3-1 (or the pseudogene TRBV3-2) to TRBJ1-5; no reliable D call. The CDR3 covers 13 residues. Germline V gene lookup returns CDR1 LGHDT and CDR2 YNNKEL (reference sequence). V was clipped by 3 bases and J by 6 bases, with 9 bases between them.

This chain uses TRBV9 with TRBJ2-5; 13 bases line up with TRBD2. Germline CDR1 and CDR2: SGDLS and YYNGEE. V lost 2 bases, J lost 4 bases, and 5 bases stayed unmatched. This CDR3 has 16 amino acids. The CDR3 coding sequence is TGTGCCAGCAGCGTTTCGACTAGCGGGGGGCCAGAGACCCAGTACTTC. It encodes CASSVSTSGGPETQYF.

The CDR3 is CASSSNRGHYGYTF. For the CDR3, the DNA is TGTGCCAGCAGCTCAAACAGGGGGCACTATGGCTACACCTTC. The rearrangement uses TRBV7-2 and TRBJ1-2; 9 bases are shared with TRBD1. Germline V CDR1 and CDR2: SGHTA, FQGNSA. J was trimmed by 3 bases and V by 4 bases; bases with no gene match: 3. The CDR3 is 14 amino acids.